The clone carrying this T cell receptor (beta chain) occurred a few times. What it binds is not known. The data originate from a study of post-analysis software for immune sequencing data. Study-wide findings and caveats: Strong same-batch co-clustering of samples appeared with F measure clustering. Controls showed significantly higher normalized Chao1 diversity than did multiple sclerosis patients. Controls had lower frequencies than patients of 4 or 5 TRBV segments, which included TRBV5-6, TRBV5-1 and TRBV20-1.

Libraries were made from TCR beta cDNA, and they carried unique molecular identifiers. One entry per CDR3 protein, called by TCRdb with MiXCR from the PCR reads. Seen here are about 820,000 distinct CDR3 sequences, approximately 57% observed once, and the top ten hold approximately 4.5%. The CDR3 is made up of 18 amino acids. Germline V gene sequence: CDR1 ENHRY, CDR2 SYGVKD. With 6 bases clipped from V and 2 bases from J, the junction kept 10 bases outside the gene matches. The TCR sequence derives from a girl aged 5-17 years with multiple sclerosis. Sequencing was done on a sample of blood. The rearrangement uses TRBV10-3 and TRBJ2-7, with TRBD2 matching over 16 bases. Here the CDR3 DNA reads TGTGCCATCAGCACCCGGGGACTAGCGGGAGGGATGACCTACGAGCAGTACTTC. It is translated as CAISTRGLAGGMTYEQYF.